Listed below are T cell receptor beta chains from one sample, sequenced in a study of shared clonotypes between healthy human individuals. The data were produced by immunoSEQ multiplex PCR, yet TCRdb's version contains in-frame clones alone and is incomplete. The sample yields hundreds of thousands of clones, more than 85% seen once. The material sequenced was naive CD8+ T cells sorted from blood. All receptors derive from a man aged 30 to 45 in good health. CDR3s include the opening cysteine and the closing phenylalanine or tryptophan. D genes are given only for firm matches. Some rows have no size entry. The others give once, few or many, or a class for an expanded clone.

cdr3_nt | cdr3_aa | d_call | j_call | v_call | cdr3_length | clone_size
TGTGCCAGCAGTCTGGGTTCCAACGAGCAGTACTTC | CASSLGSNEQYF | NA | TRBJ2-7 | TRBV28 | 12 | NA
TGTGCCAGCAGCTTAGGTCTCGACAGGAGCTCCTACAATGAGCAGTTCTTC | CASSLGLDRSSYNEQFF | NA | TRBJ2-1 | TRBV11-3 | 17 | NA
TGTGCCAGCAGTTACTCGAGGGCTAGCGGGAGTGATACGCAGTATTTT | CASSYSRASGSDTQYF | TRBD2 | TRBJ2-3 | TRBV6-6 | 16 | NA
TGTGCCAGCAGTGAGTGGGGTAGCGGGGTACAAGAGACCCAGTACTTC | CASSEWGSGVQETQYF | TRBD2 | TRBJ2-5 | TRBV6-1 | 16 | NA
TGTGCCAGCGTTATGTGGATTTCAGAGACCCAGTACTTC | CASVMWISETQYF | NA | TRBJ2-5 | TRBV2 | 13 | NA
TGTGCCAGCAGCTCAGAAAGGGGTTATGACACTGAAGCTTTCTTT | CASSSERGYDTEAFF | NA | TRBJ1-1 | TRBV7-6 | 15 | NA
TGCGCCAGCAGCCCCGGCGGGAGTTGGGGCAATGAGCAGTTCTTC | CASSPGGSWGNEQFF | TRBD2 | TRBJ2-1 | TRBV5-1 | 15 | NA
TGTGCCAGCAGTCTACACTCGACAGGGGTTGACTATGGCTACACCTTC | CASSLHSTGVDYGYTF | TRBD1 | TRBJ1-2 | TRBV28 | 16 | NA
TGTGCCAGCAGCTACGAGACTTCGGATGAGCAGTTCTTC | CASSYETSDEQFF | NA | TRBJ2-1 | TRBV6-5 | 13 | NA
TGTGCCAGCAGTGAATCCCGACTAGCGGGAGGTGAGCAGTTCTTC | CASSESRLAGGEQFF | TRBD2 | TRBJ2-1 | TRBV2 | 15 | NA
TGTGCCTGGAGCCCCTCAGGCGACGAGCAGTACTTC | CAWSPSGDEQYF | NA | TRBJ2-7 | TRBV30 | 12 | once
TGTGCCACCGCGCGAGGACTATCGAGCTCCTACGAGCAGTACTTC | CATARGLSSSYEQYF | NA | TRBJ2-7 | TRBV6-5 | 15 | NA
TGTGCCAGCAGCTTAGGGGGACAGGGGCACCCTGGCTACACCTTC | CASSLGGQGHPGYTF | TRBD1 | TRBJ1-2 | TRBV7-9 | 15 | NA
TGTGCCAGCAGTTTTGGCAGCGTGGAGACCCAGTACTTC | CASSFGSVETQYF | NA | TRBJ2-5 | TRBV27 | 13 | NA
TGTGCCAGCAGCCCCCGGGGAGGGCAGCTCGGGGGAAATGAGCAGTTCTTC | CASSPRGGQLGGNEQFF | TRBD2 | TRBJ2-1 | TRBV9 | 17 | NA
TGCGCCAGCAGCTTGGGTGTAGGGAACTCCTACGAGCAGTACTTC | CASSLGVGNSYEQYF | NA | TRBJ2-7 | TRBV5-1 | 15 | NA
TGCGCCAGCAGCCCGACAGGGATGGAAGGCTACACCTTC | CASSPTGMEGYTF | TRBD1 | TRBJ1-2 | TRBV5-1 | 13 | NA
TGTGCCTGGAGGGGCGGGCCTAGCACAGATACGCAGTATTTT | CAWRGGPSTDTQYF | NA | TRBJ2-3 | TRBV30 | 14 | NA
TGTGCCAGCAGCTCGGAGGCCAGTGGGCCGAGGGAGCAGTACTTC | CASSSEASGPREQYF | NA | TRBJ2-7 | TRBV5-4 | 15 | NA
TGTGCCAGCAGCGGAAGGGACAGGCCAATTCCCCTCTATGGCTACACCTTC | CASSGRDRPIPLYGYTF | TRBD1 | TRBJ1-2 | TRBV13 | 17 | NA